Below, 26 T cell receptor beta chains from the same sample are listed, as sequenced in a study of shared clonotypes between healthy human individuals. Some clones are missing from TCRdb's copy, which holds only in-frame ones; the method was immunoSEQ multiplex PCR. The sample has roughly 2,500,000 clones; more than 85% are singletons. The sample comprised naive CD4+ T cells from PBMCs. As for subset: CD45RA+ positively selected. All receptors derive from a man between 18 and 35 years old in good health. Some clones in this sample may be carry-over from other donors' samples.

This rearrangement joins TRBV5-4 to TRBJ1-2, with D unresolved. With 4 bases removed from V and 2 bases from J, the gap between germline ends came to 12 bases. CDR3 size: 14 residues. Per the germline V gene, CDR1 is SGHNT and CDR2 is YYREEE (reference sequence). CDR3 sequence reads: CASSALTENYGYTF. CDR3 coding DNA: TGTGCCAGCAGCGCGCTAACGGAAAACTATGGCTACACCTTC.

The table lists this clone with a count of one. V is TRBV5-6 and J is TRBJ1-5, with D possibly being TRBD1 (5 bases). Germline V gene data show CDR1 as SGHDT and CDR2 as YYEEEE. The V end was cut by 7 bases, the J end by 8 bases, with 19 bases between. This CDR3 has 14 residues. CDR3 nucleotide sequence: TGTGCCAGCCAGGGACTCCTTACTCGGGAGCCCCAGCATTTT. Translation gives CASQGLLTREPQHF.

The chain is built from TRBV28 and TRBJ1-2, with 7 bases identical to TRBD1. J lost 6 bases, V lost 2 bases, and 3 bases had no gene match. CDR1 MDHEN and CDR2 SYDVKM come from the germline V gene. The CDR3 is 13 residues long. The CDR3 DNA follows: TGTGCCAGCAGTTTAAGACAGGGAAATGGCTACACCTTC. Its protein is CASSLRQGNGYTF.

The chain carries TRBV11-1 and TRBJ2-6; D uncertain. CDR1 SGHAT and CDR2 FQDESV come from the germline V gene (reference sequence). The CDR3 is 17 residues long. Trimming removed 5 bases at V and 0 bases at J, with 14 bases between. CDR3 residues: CASSGRRFLSGANVLTF. CDR3 nucleotide sequence: TGTGCCAGCAGCGGTCGACGGTTCCTCTCTGGGGCCAACGTCCTGACTTTC. The full variable domain, in which reference TRBV11-1 and TRBJ2-6 provide the parts outside the CDR3, is EAEVAQSPRYKITEKSQAVAFWCDPISGHATLYWYRQILGQGPELLVQFQDESVVDDSQLPKDRFSAERLKGVDSTLKIQPAELGDSAMYLCASSGRRFLSGANVLTFGAGSRLTVL.

V gene TRBV7-9 combines with J gene TRBJ1-1; D gene unclear. Germline V CDR1 and CDR2: SEHNR, FQNEAQ (reference sequence). With 3 bases removed from V and 0 bases from J, the gap between germline ends came to 11 bases. This CDR3 comprises 15 residues. The CDR3 DNA is TGTGCCAGCAGCTTGACCGGCCCGTTGAACACTGAAGCTTTCTTT. It yields the protein CASSLTGPLNTEAFF.

CDR3 in DNA: TGTGCCAGCAGCTTCGCGGGGAGGTATGTTGGCTACACCTTC. Encoded protein: CASSFAGRYVGYTF. The chain combines TRBV5-4 with TRBJ1-2; no clear D. The V end lost 2 bases, the J end lost 7 bases, and 15 bases lay between the germline ends. From germline, CDR1 is SGHNT and CDR2 YYREEE (reference sequence). The CDR3 extends over 14 amino acids.

The J gene is TRBJ1-4, the V gene TRBV28, with D possibly TRBD1 on 5 matching bases. V was trimmed by 7 bases and J by 8 bases, leaving 17 bases between them. The CDR3 is 14 amino acids. Per germline, CDR1 MDHEN and CDR2 SYDVKM. The CDR3 sequence: CASTRGGKKEKLFF. CDR3 DNA: TGTGCCAGCACCCGGGGGGGGAAAAAAGAAAAACTGTTTTTT.

As concerns this clone: Other DNA sequences in this sample translate to the same CDR3. The V call is TRBV7-3, the J call TRBJ2-1; D is unresolved. The ends were cut back, 2 bases at V and 4 bases at J, with 3 bases in the middle. Germline CDR1 and CDR2: SGHTA and FQGTGA. The CDR3 has 12 amino acids. This CDR3 is CASSLSYNEQFF. The DNA of the CDR3 is TGTGCCAGCAGCTTATCATACAATGAGCAGTTCTTC.

The chain combines TRBV6-1 with TRBJ1-2; no clear D gene. V was cut by 3 bases and J by 0 bases, with 11 bases left in between. The CDR3 length is 15 residues. Germline-derived CDR1 and CDR2 are MNHNS and SASEGT. The CDR3 spells CASSDRVGPNYGYTF. CDR3 DNA sequence: TGTGCCAGCAGTGATAGGGTTGGGCCTAACTATGGCTACACCTTC.

This rearrangement joins TRBV5-1 to TRBJ2-7, with TRBD2 matching 13 bases. Germline CDR1 reads SGHRS; CDR2 reads YFSETQ. V lost 5 bases, J lost 3 bases, and 5 bases stayed unmatched. The CDR3 runs to 15 residues. In nucleotides, the CDR3 is TGCGCCAGCAGACAACTAGCGGGAGGGTACTACGAGCAGTACTTC. Translating it yields CASRQLAGGYYEQYF.

The chain recombines TRBV28 with TRBJ1-2; D possibly corresponds to TRBD1 (6 bases). Trimming pared 2 bases from V and 10 bases from J, leaving 14 bases between. Germline CDR1 and CDR2: MDHEN and SYDVKM. The CDR3 runs 13 residues. The CDR3 DNA follows: TGTGCCAGCAGTTTAGGACAGCCTTCCGACTACACCTTC. Translating gives CASSLGQPSDYTF.

This chain joins TRBV27 and TRBJ1-6; D remains ambiguous. Looked up from germline, CDR1 is MNHEY and CDR2 is SMNVEV (reference sequence). This CDR3 region has 14 residues. V shed 2 bases and J shed 4 bases, with 6 bases lying between them. The CDR3 is CASSLSHYNSPLHF. The CDR3 DNA reads TGTGCCAGCAGTTTAAGTCATTATAATTCACCCCTCCACTTT.

This chain connects TRBV11-2 to TRBJ2-2; 15 bases are shared with TRBD2. V lost 6 bases, J lost 5 bases, and 7 bases stayed unmatched. This CDR3 is built from 17 residues. Germline-derived CDR1 and CDR2 are SGHAT and FQNNGV. CDR3 coding DNA: TGTGCCAGCAGTCTTACCGGGACTAGCGGGAGGACCGGGGAGCTGTTTTTT. Translation: CASSLTGTSGRTGELFF. Filled out from reference TRBV11-2 and TRBJ2-2, the complete variable domain reads EAGVAQSPRYKIIEKRQSVAFWCNPISGHATLYWYQQILGQGPKLLIQFQNNGVVDDSQLPKDRFSAERLKGVDSTLKIQPAKLEDSAVYLCASSLTGTSGRTGELFFGEGSRLTVL.

V usage is TRBV2 and J usage is TRBJ2-1, with D tentatively TRBD2 (5 bases). Germline CDR1 reads SNHLY; CDR2 reads FYNNEI. Trimming pared 8 bases from V and 3 bases from J, leaving 14 bases between. The CDR3 is 14 amino acids. CDR3 amino acids: CASSIQRGYNEQFF. Here the CDR3 DNA reads TGTGCCAGCTCTATTCAACGGGGCTACAATGAGCAGTTCTTC. The whole variable domain, filled in from reference TRBV2 and TRBJ2-1, reads EPEVTQTPSHQVTQMGQEVILRCVPISNHLYFYWYRQILGQKVEFLVSFYNNEISEKSEIFDDQFSVERPDGSNFTLKIRSTKLEDSAMYFCASSIQRGYNEQFFGPGTRLTVL.

CDR3 loop: CASSQGREGGAQHF. The CDR3 bases are TGCGCCAGCAGCCAAGGCAGGGAGGGCGGGGCCCAGCATTTT. The chain has TRBV4-1 and TRBJ1-5, with D maybe TRBD1 (5 bases). This CDR3 is built from 14 residues. Per the germline V gene, CDR1 is MGHRA and CDR2 is YSYEKL. V lost 1 base to trimming and J lost 11 bases, with 15 bases between them.

There are a few counts of this clone. The CDR3: CASSNGMADTIYF. The CDR3, as DNA: TGTGCCAGCAGTAACGGGATGGCGGACACCATATATTTT. The chain couples TRBV6-6 to TRBJ1-3; D gene ambiguous. From germline, CDR1 is MNHNY and CDR2 SVGAGI (reference sequence). The CDR3 extends over 13 amino acids. Trimming removed 5 bases from V and 8 bases from J, with 13 bases in between.

J is TRBJ2-1 and V is TRBV10-3; 7 bases are a match to TRBD2. CDR3 length: 13 amino acids. The germline V gene has CDR1 ENHRY and CDR2 SYGVKD. J gave up 5 bases and V 4 bases, and 2 bases lay outside the gene matches. DNA of the CDR3: TGTGCCATCAGTGGGGGAGGGGACAATGAGCAGTTCTTC. This gives the protein CAISGGGDNEQFF.

As for this clone: Other DNA sequences from this sample encode an identical CDR3 as well. The genes are TRBV28 and TRBJ1-1; the D is unclear. The CDR3 loop spans 12 amino acids. V lost 2 bases and J 3 bases, leaving 4 bases between the germline ends. Looked up from germline, CDR1 is MDHEN and CDR2 is SYDVKM. The CDR3 region has the DNA TGTGCCAGCAGTTTAGTCGACACTGAAGCTTTCTTT. This translates into CASSLVDTEAFF.

The chain is built from TRBV10-2 and TRBJ1-4, with D hard to call. The V end lost 8 bases, the J end lost 8 bases, and 9 bases lay between the germline ends. The CDR3 has 11 residues. The germline gives CDR1 WSHSY, CDR2 SAAADI. For the CDR3, the DNA is TGCGCCAGCCGCGGGAACGAAAAACTGTTTTTT. Translation: CASRGNEKLFF.

In its sample, this clone was seen once. The rearrangement joins TRBV19 to TRBJ2-1, with a possible D match to TRBD2 (6 bases). Trimming cost V 5 bases and J 2 bases, with 16 bases left between them. The CDR3 loop spans 16 amino acids. Per the germline V gene, CDR1 is LNHDA and CDR2 is SQIVND (reference sequence). The CDR3 DNA reads as TGTGCCAGTAGTGTAGTGGGCGGGGCGGCCTACAATGAGCAGTTCTTC. Encoded protein: CASSVVGGAAYNEQFF.

A remark on this clone: The sample holds other DNA sequences that translate to the same CDR3. V and J are TRBV18 and TRBJ2-2; TRBD2 agrees at 13 bases. J was trimmed by 4 bases and V by 3 bases; bases with no gene match: 2. Germline V gene sequence: CDR1 KGHSH, CDR2 LQKENI. The CDR3 spans 16 residues. This CDR3 reads CASSPGLAGTTGELFF. The CDR3 DNA reads as TGTGCCAGCTCACCGGGACTAGCGGGAACCACCGGGGAGCTGTTTTTT.

The chain combines TRBV28 with TRBJ2-3; D assignment may be TRBD1 or TRBD2 (5 bases each). With 6 bases removed from V and 11 bases from J, the gap between germline ends came to 15 bases. Germline V CDR1 and CDR2: MDHEN, SYDVKM. There are 12 residues in the CDR3. CDR3 coding DNA: TGTGCCAGCAGACGTACAGGAGGTTTGCAGTATTTT. It encodes CASRRTGGLQYF.

Worth noting for this clone: The same CDR3 arises from other DNA sequences in this sample as well. The CDR3 DNA follows: TGCGCCAGCAGCTTGATATCCTCCTACAATGAGCAGTTCTTC. This gives the protein CASSLISSYNEQFF. The chain has TRBV5-1 and TRBJ2-1; D is undetermined. The V end was cut by 1 base, the J end by 0 bases, with 5 bases between. Germline V CDR1 and CDR2: SGHRS, YFSETQ. This CDR3 spans 14 amino acids.

The table lists this clone with a count of one. The chain is built from TRBV28 and TRBJ1-2, with D tentatively TRBD1 (5 bases). The ends were cut back, 11 bases at V and 3 bases at J, with 16 bases in the middle. The CDR3 contains 13 residues. The V gene's germline CDR1 is MDHEN and CDR2 SYDVKM. CDR3 in DNA: TGTGCCGTACAGGCCCCTCTGGACTATGGCTACACCTTC. As protein: CAVQAPLDYGYTF.

This chain connects TRBV18 to TRBJ1-5; TRBD1 might be the D (5 bases). V was trimmed by 1 base and J by 4 bases, leaving 17 bases between them. Germline V CDR1 and CDR2: KGHSH, LQKENI. The length of the CDR3 is 17 residues. DNA of the CDR3: TGTGCCAGCTCACCACTTAGTATTAAGGGACGAAATCAGCCCCAGCATTTT. It yields the protein CASSPLSIKGRNQPQHF.

The chain joins TRBV5-6 to TRBJ2-1; D may be TRBD1 (6 bases). V dropped 1 base and J dropped 4 bases, with 15 bases sitting between them. From germline, CDR1 is SGHDT and CDR2 YYEEEE. There are 16 residues in the CDR3. CDR3 sequence reads: CASSLYLGTPYNEQFF. The CDR3 DNA reads as TGTGCCAGCAGCTTGTATCTCGGGACACCGTACAATGAGCAGTTCTTC.